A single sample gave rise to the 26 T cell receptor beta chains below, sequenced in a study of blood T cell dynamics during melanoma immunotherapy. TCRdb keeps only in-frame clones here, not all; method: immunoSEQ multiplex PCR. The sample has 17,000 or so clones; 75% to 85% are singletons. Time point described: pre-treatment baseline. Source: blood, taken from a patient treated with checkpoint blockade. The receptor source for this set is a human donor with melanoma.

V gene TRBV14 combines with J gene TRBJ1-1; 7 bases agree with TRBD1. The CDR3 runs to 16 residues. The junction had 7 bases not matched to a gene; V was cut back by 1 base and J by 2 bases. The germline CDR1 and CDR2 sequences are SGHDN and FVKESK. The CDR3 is CASSQAGGNSNTEAFF. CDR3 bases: TGTGCCAGCAGCCAAGCAGGGGGGAATAGCAACACTGAAGCTTTCTTT.

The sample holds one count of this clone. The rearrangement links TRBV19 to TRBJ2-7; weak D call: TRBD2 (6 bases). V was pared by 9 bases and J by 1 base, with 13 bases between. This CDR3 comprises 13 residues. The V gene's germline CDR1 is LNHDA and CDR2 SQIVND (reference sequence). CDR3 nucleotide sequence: TGTGCCAGCTGTAAAAGCGGGTCCTACGAGCAGTACTTC. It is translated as CASCKSGSYEQYF.

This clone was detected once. DNA for the CDR3: TGCGCCAGCAGCTTGGCCGGAGCGGGAGGGAACACCGGGGAGCTGTTTTTT. Protein sequence: CASSLAGAGGNTGELFF. V and J are TRBV5-1 and TRBJ2-2, with 9 nucleotides matching TRBD2. J was trimmed by 1 base and V by 0 bases; bases with no gene match: 4. The CDR3 has 17 residues. From germline, CDR1 is SGHRS and CDR2 YFSETQ.

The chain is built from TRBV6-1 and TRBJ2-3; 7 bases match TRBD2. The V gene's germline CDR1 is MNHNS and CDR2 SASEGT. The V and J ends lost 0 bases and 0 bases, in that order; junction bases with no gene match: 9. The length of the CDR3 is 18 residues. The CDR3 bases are TGTGCCAGCAGTGAAGCGTTCTCTAGCGGAGCTAGCACAGATACGCAGTATTTT. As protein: CASSEAFSSGASTDTQYF.

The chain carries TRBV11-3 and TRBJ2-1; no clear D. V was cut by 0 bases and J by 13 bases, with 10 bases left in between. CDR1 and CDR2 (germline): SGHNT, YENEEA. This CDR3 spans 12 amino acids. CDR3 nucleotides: TGTGCCAGCAGCTTAGATCGGGCAGTTCAGTTCTTC. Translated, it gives CASSLDRAVQFF. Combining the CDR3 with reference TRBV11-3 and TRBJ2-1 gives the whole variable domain EAGVVQSPRYKIIEKKQPVAFWCNPISGHNTLYWYLQNLGQGPELLIRYENEEAVDDSQLPKDRFSAERLKGVDSTLKIQPAELGDSAVYLCASSLDRAVQFFGPGTRLTVL.

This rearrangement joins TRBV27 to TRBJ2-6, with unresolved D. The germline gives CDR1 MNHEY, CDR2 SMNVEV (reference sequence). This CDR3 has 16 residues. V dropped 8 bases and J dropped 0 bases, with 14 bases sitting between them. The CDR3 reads CASRKGWSSGANVLTF. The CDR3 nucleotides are TGTGCCAGCCGGAAAGGCTGGAGCTCTGGGGCCAACGTCCTGACTTTC.

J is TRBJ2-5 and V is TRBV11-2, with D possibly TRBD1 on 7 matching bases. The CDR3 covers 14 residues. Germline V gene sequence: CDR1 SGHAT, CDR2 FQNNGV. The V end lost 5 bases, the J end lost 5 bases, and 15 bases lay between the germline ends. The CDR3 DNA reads TGTGCCAGCAGCAACCAGGGGGGACGGGAGACCCAGTACTTC. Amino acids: CASSNQGGRETQYF.

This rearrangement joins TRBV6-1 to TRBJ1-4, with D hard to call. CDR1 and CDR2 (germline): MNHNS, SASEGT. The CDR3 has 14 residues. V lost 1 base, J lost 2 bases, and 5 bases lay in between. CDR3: CASSEGMTNEKLFF. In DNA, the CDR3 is TGTGCCAGCAGTGAAGGGATGACTAATGAAAAACTGTTTTTT.

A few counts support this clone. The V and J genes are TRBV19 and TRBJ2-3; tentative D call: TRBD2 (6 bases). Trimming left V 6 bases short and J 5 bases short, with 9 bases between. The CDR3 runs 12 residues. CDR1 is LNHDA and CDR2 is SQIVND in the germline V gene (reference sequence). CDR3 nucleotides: TGTGCCAGTAGGGTTAGCGGAGATACGCAGTATTTT. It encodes CASRVSGDTQYF.

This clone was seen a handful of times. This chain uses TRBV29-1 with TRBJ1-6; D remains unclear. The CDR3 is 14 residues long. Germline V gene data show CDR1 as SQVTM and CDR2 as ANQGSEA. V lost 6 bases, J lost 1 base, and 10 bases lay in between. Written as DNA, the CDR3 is TGCAGCGTCCTTAGGCAATCCTATAATTCACCCCTCCACTTT. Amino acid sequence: CSVLRQSYNSPLHF.

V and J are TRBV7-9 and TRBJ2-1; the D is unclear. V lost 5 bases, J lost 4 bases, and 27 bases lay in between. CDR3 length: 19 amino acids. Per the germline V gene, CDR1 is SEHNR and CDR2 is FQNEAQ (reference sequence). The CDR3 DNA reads TGTGCCAGCAGCCGACAACGAGAGGCAGGAGCAACTAATTACAATGAGCAGTTCTTC. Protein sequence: CASSRQREAGATNYNEQFF.

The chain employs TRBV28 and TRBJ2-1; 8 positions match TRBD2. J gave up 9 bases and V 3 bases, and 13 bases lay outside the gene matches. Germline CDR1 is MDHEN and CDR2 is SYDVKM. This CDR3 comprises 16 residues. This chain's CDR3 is CASSFSAGVKVIEQFF. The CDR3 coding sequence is TGTGCCAGCAGTTTTTCAGCGGGAGTAAAAGTTATTGAGCAGTTCTTC.

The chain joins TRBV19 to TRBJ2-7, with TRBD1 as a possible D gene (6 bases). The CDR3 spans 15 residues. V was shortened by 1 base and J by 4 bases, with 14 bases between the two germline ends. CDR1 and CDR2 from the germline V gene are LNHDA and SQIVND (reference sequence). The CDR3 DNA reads TGTGCCAGTAGTATAGCAGCGGACAGATTGTACGAGCAGTACTTC. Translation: CASSIAADRLYEQYF.

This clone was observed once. CDR3 coding DNA: TGTGCCAGCAGTCAACGGGGGGGGAGCTCCTACAATGAGCAGTTCTTC. This gives the protein CASSQRGGSSYNEQFF. This chain joins TRBV28 and TRBJ2-1, with 8 bases matching TRBD2. The germline V gene has CDR1 MDHEN and CDR2 SYDVKM. V shed 5 bases, J shed 0 bases, and the junction held 6 bases outside the gene matches. This CDR3 has 16 residues.

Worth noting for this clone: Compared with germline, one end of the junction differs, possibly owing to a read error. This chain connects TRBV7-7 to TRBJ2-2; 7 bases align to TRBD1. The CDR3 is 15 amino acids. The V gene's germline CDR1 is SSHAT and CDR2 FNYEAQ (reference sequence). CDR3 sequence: CASSLEGAHTGELFF. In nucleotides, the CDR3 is TGTGCTAGCAGCTTAGAGGGGGCGCACACCGGGGAGCTGTTTTTT.

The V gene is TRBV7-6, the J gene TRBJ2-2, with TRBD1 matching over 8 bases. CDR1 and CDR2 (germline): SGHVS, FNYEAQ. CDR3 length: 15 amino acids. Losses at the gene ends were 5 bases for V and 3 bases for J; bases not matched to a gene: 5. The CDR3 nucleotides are TGTGCCAGCAGCCCCGGACAGGGAGACACCGGGGAGCTGTTTTTT. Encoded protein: CASSPGQGDTGELFF.

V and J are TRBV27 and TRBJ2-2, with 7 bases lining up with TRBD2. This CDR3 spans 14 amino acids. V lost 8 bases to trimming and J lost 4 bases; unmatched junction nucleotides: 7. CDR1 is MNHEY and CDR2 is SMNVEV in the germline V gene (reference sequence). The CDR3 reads CASGLSGGTGELFF. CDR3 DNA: TGTGCCAGCGGCCTATCGGGGGGCACCGGGGAGCTGTTTTTT.

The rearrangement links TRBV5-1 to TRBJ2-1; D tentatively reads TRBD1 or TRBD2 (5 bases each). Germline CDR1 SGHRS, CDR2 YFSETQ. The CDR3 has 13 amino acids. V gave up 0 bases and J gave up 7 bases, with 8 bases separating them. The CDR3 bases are TGCGCCAGCAGCTTGGGATGGGGGAATGAGCAGTTCTTC. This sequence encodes CASSLGWGNEQFF.

The CDR3 DNA is TGTGCCAGCAATCTGAACACTGAAGCTTTCTTT. Translated, it gives CASNLNTEAFF. The chain carries TRBV28 and TRBJ1-1; D not certain. The CDR3 runs 11 residues. CDR1 MDHEN and CDR2 SYDVKM come from the germline V gene. V lost 7 bases and J 0 bases, leaving 3 bases between the germline ends. Using reference TRBV28 and TRBJ1-1 for the parts outside the CDR3, the full variable domain is DVKVTQSSRYLVKRTGEKVFLECVQDMDHENMFWYRQDPGLGLRLIYFSYDVKMKEKGDIPEGYSVSREKKERFSLILESASTNQTSMYLCASNLNTEAFFGQGTRLTVV.

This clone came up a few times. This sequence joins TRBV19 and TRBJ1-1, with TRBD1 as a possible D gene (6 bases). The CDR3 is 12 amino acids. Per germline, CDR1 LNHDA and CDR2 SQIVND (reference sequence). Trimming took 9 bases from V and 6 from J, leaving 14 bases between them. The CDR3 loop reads CASGQRLAEAFF. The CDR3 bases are TGTGCCAGCGGACAGCGGTTGGCTGAAGCTTTCTTT.

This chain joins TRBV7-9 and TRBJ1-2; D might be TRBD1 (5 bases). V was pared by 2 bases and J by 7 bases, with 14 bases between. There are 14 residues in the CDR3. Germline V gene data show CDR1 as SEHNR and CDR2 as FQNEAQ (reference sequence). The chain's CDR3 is CASSLSGGGIGYTF. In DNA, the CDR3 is TGTGCCAGCAGCTTATCCGGGGGTGGCATTGGCTACACCTTC.

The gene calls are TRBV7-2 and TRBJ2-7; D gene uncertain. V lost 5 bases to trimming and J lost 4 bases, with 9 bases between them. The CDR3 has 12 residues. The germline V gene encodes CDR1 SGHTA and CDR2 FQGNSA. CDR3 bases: TGTGCCAGCAGCGACGTCGATTACGAGCAGTACTTC. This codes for CASSDVDYEQYF.

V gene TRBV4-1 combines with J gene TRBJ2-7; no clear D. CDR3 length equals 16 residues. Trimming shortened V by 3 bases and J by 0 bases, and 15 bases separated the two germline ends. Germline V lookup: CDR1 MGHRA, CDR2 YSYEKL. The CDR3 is CASSHLGNPGSYEQYF. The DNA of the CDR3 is TGCGCCAGCAGCCATCTAGGGAACCCGGGCTCCTACGAGCAGTACTTC.

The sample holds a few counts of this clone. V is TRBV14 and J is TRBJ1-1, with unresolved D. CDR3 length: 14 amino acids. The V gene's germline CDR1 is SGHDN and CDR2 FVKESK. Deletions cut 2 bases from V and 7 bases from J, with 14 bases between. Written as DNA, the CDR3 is TGTGCCAGCAGCCAATACGGAGGGCCCGGTGAAGCTTTCTTT. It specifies CASSQYGGPGEAFF.

CDR3 residues: CASSQEDTPNTEAFF. The CDR3 coding sequence is TGTGCCAGCAGCCAAGAGGACACACCTAACACTGAAGCTTTCTTT. The chain is built from TRBV4-2 and TRBJ1-1, with TRBD1 as a possible D gene (5 bases). Germline V gene data show CDR1 as LGHNA and CDR2 as YNFKEQ. Deletions cut 0 bases from V and 2 bases from J, with 10 bases between. This CDR3 contains 15 residues.

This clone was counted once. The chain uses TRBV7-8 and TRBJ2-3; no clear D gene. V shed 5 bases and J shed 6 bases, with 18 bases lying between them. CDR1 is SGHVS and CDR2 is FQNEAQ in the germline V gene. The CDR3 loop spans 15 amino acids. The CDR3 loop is CASSPRTLDMDTQYF. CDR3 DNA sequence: TGTGCCAGCAGCCCAAGGACCCTGGATATGGATACGCAGTATTTT.